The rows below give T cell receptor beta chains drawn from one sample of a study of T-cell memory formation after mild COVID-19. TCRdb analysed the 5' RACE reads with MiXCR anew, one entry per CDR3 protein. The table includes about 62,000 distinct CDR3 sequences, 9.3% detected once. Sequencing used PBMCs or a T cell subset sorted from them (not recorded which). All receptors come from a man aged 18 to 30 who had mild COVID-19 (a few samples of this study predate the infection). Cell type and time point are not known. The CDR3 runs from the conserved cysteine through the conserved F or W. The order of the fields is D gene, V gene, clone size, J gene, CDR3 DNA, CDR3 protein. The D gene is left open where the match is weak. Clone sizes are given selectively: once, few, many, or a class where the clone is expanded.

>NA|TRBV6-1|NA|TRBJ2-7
TGTGCCAGCACCGAAGCAGGGTACGAGCAGTACTTC
CASTEAGYEQYF
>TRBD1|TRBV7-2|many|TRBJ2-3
TGTGCCAGCAGCTCTAGCCTGAATACAGGGGGCGAAGTGAAGCAGTATTTT
CASSSSLNTGGEVKQYF
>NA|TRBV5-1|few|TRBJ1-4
TGCGCCAGCAGCCCCAAGGTGGGAAAACTGTTTTTT
CASSPKVGKLFF
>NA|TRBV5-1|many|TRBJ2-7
TGCGCCAGCAGCTTGGAAGGCGAAGAGCAGTACTTC
CASSLEGEEQYF
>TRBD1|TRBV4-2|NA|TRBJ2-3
TGTGCCAGCAGCAAAGACAGGGAAGCGACAGATACGCAGTATTTT
CASSKDREATDTQYF
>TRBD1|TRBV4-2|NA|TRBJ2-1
TGTGCCAGCAGCCCCTACTATCCGCTGGGACAGGCTATTAATGAGCAGTTCTTC
CASSPYYPLGQAINEQFF
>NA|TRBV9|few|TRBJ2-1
TGTGCCAGCAGCGGGACTGAACACCCTTACAACAATGAGCAGTTCTTC
CASSGTEHPYNNEQFF
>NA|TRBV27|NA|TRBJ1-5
TGTGCCAGCAGTTTATCCGGGTGGGAGAGTCAGCCCCAGCATTTT
CASSLSGWESQPQHF
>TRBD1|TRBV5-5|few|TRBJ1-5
TGTGCCAGCAGCCGACAGGGAAATGATCAGCCCCAGCATTTT
CASSRQGNDQPQHF
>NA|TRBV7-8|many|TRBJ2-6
TGTGCCAGCAGCTTAATGACAACTGGGGCCAACGTCCTGACTTTC
CASSLMTTGANVLTF
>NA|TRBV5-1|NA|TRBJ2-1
TGCGCCAGCAGCCTCCTGGGGGCGGGGGACCGCAATGAGCAGTTCTTC
CASSLLGAGDRNEQFF
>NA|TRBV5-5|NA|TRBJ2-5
TGTGCCAGCAGCTTGCTCGTATGGGGGGCCCAAGAGACCCAGTACTTC
CASSLLVWGAQETQYF
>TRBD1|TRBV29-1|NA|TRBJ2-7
TGCAGCGCCCGTCAGGGACAGGGAACCTACGAGCAGTACTTC
CSARQGQGTYEQYF
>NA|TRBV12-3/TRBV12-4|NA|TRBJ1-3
TGTGCCAGCAGGGGGGGTTCTGGAAACACCATATATTTT
CASRGGSGNTIYF
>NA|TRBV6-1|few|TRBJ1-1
TGTGCCAGCAGTGCCGTAGGAGGAAGTGCTCTCATGAACACTGAAGCTTTCTTT
CASSAVGGSALMNTEAFF
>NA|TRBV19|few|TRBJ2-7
TGTGCCAGTAGTGTCGACGGCCCGACCTACGAGCAGTACTTC
CASSVDGPTYEQYF
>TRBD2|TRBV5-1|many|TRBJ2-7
TGCGCCAGCAGCTCCGTACTAGCGGGCTACGAGCAGTACTTC
CASSSVLAGYEQYF
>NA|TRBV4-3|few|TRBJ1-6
TGCGCCAGCAGCCAAGAGCGGCGTTCACCCCTCCACTTT
CASSQERRSPLHF
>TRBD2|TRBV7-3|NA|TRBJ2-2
TGTGCCAGCAGCCCAGCGGGGACGCACACCGGGGAGCTGTTTTTT
CASSPAGTHTGELFF
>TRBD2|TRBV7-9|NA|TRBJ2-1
TGTGCCAGCAGCTCCCTTGCGGGGGGGCCAGGTGAGCAGTTCTTC
CASSSLAGGPGEQFF
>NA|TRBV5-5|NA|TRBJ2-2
TGTGCCAGCAGCTTGGGCTGGGGCCATACCGGGGAGCTGTTTTTT
CASSLGWGHTGELFF
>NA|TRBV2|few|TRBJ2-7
TGTGCCAGCACGGAGTCGCGGATTACCTACGAGCAGTACTTC
CASTESRITYEQYF
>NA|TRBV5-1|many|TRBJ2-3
TGCGCCAGCAGCCAGCTACGGGGCGGGGGCACAGATACGCAGTATTTT
CASSQLRGGGTDTQYF
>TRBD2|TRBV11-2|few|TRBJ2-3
TGTGCCAGCAGCCCACGGACTAGCGAAGATACGCAGTATTTT
CASSPRTSEDTQYF
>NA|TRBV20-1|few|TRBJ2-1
TGCAGTGCTCCCATGGGGCGGGGAGGCATCTACAATGAGCAGTTCTTC
CSAPMGRGGIYNEQFF
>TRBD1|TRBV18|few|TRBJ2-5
TGTGCCAGCTCACCCGCGGCGGCAGGGGGTGAGACCCAGTACTTC
CASSPAAAGGETQYF
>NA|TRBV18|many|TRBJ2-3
TGTGCCAGCTCACCAAGGCAGGGGACAGATACGCAGTATTTT
CASSPRQGTDTQYF
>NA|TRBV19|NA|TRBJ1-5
TGTGCCAGTAGTTCGTCCAGCAATCAGCCCCAGCATTTT
CASSSSSNQPQHF
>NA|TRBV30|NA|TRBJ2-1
TGTGCCTGGAGTCCGCCGACCAGGAACAATGAGCAGTTCTTC
CAWSPPTRNNEQFF